The 32 T cell receptor beta chains presented below share a single source sample, sequenced in a study of cytomegalovirus exposure and HLA in healthy donors. The PCR contained 60 Vbeta and 13 Jbeta primers. Sequencing was performed with immunoSEQ multiplex PCR; in TCRdb, only in-frame clones are kept and a portion is missing. The sample shows more than 95,000 clones, around 69% of them seen only once. The specimen sequenced was PBMCs. These receptors were taken from a middle-aged man in good health and CMV-seropositive.

This chain links TRBV7-9 with TRBJ2-5, with 12 bases identical to TRBD2. V shed 9 bases and J 5 bases; nucleotides not matched to a gene: 7. CDR1 and CDR2 (germline): SEHNR, FQNEAQ (reference sequence). This CDR3 region has 14 residues. The CDR3 DNA sequence: TGTGCCAGTTCCCTAGCGGGGGGGCCGGAGACCCAGTACTTC. Translated: CASSLAGGPETQYF.

In this sample, this clone turned up once. DNA for the CDR3: TGTGCCAGCAGTGGGCTGCTAGGGCAGGGCAGCCAGCCCCAGCATTTT. Translated: CASSGLLGQGSQPQHF. The chain uses TRBV6-1 and TRBJ1-5; tentative D call: TRBD1 (5 bases). V was cut by 4 bases and J by 7 bases, with 20 bases left in between. This CDR3 is 16 amino acids long. Germline V CDR1 and CDR2: MNHNS, SASEGT.

This rearrangement joins TRBV7-9 to TRBJ2-5; 7 nucleotides align to TRBD1. J was trimmed by 3 bases and V by 2 bases; bases with no gene match: 9. This CDR3 comprises 16 residues. Germline lookup yields CDR1 SEHNR and CDR2 FQNEAQ (reference sequence). The CDR3 DNA reads TGTGCCAGCAGCTTAAGGGAACTCGGGACAGAAGAGACCCAGTACTTC. This translates into CASSLRELGTEETQYF.

The chain links TRBV5-5 to TRBJ2-7, with TRBD1 identical over 9 bases. This CDR3 contains 13 residues. V lost 4 bases to trimming and J lost 8 bases; unmatched junction nucleotides: 7. Germline V lookup: CDR1 SGHKS, CDR2 YYEKEE (reference sequence). The CDR3 loop reads CASSIPDRGKQYF. The CDR3 coding sequence is TGTGCCAGCAGCATCCCGGACAGGGGAAAGCAGTACTTC.

This sequence joins TRBV6-1 and TRBJ2-5, with TRBD2 matching over 15 bases. Unmatched junction bases numbered 4, after V lost 3 bases and J lost 5 bases. Germline CDR1 is MNHNS and CDR2 is SASEGT. The CDR3 extends over 16 amino acids. The CDR3 loop is CASSDGLAGGRETQYF. Here the CDR3 DNA reads TGTGCCAGCAGTGATGGACTAGCGGGGGGGCGGGAGACCCAGTACTTC.

V is TRBV5-4 and J is TRBJ2-1, with 10 bases that match TRBD1. Losses at the gene ends were 2 bases for V and 7 bases for J; bases not matched to a gene: 3. Germline-derived CDR1 and CDR2 are SGHNT and YYREEE (reference sequence). This CDR3 contains 14 residues. In DNA, the CDR3 is TGTGCCAGCAGCTTCCGGGACAGGGGTAATGAGCAGTTCTTC. This translates into CASSFRDRGNEQFF.

This rearrangement joins TRBV21-1 to TRBJ1-1; the D segment call TRBD1 is taken from the table without a DNA check. TRBV21-1 is an annotated pseudogene. The CDR3 has 15 amino acids. This CDR3 reads CASSPWTLTDTEAFF. In nucleotides, the CDR3 is TGTGCCAGCAGCCCTTGGACACTTACTGACACTGAAGCTTTCTTT.

The J gene is TRBJ1-1, the V gene TRBV7-9, with D possibly TRBD1 on 5 matching bases. Germline V gene data show CDR1 as SEHNR and CDR2 as FQNEAQ (reference sequence). This CDR3 contains 15 residues. Trimming took off 5 bases at V and 1 base at J, with 14 bases between the two ends. The CDR3 DNA is TGTGCCAGCAGCCCCCCCCAGGGTAGGAACACTGAAGCTTTCTTT. It encodes CASSPPQGRNTEAFF.

The chain couples TRBV5-1 to TRBJ2-7, with D maybe TRBD2 (5 bases). Looked up from germline, CDR1 is SGHRS and CDR2 is YFSETQ. V was pared by 0 bases and J by 6 bases, with 13 bases between. The CDR3 is 14 residues long. For the CDR3, the DNA is TGCGCCAGCAGCTTGGGTACGGTCGCGGGCGAGCAGTACTTC. It specifies CASSLGTVAGEQYF. Complete variable domain (other parts from reference TRBV5-1 and TRBJ2-7): KAGVTQTPRYLIKTRGQQVTLSCSPISGHRSVSWYQQTPGQGLQFLFEYFSETQRNKGNFPGRFSGRQFSNSRSEMNVSTLELGDSALYLCASSLGTVAGEQYFGPGTRLTVT.

This chain uses TRBV19 with TRBJ2-7, with a weak D call TRBD1 (5 bases). The CDR3 consists of 13 residues. Germline CDR1 is LNHDA and CDR2 is SQIVND (reference sequence). V was clipped by 10 bases and J by 2 bases, with 15 bases between them. The CDR3 reads CATSSRVAYEQYF. The DNA for the CDR3 is TGTGCCACCTCCTCCAGGGTTGCCTACGAGCAGTACTTC.

This chain joins TRBV10-3 and TRBJ1-2; D uncertain. Germline lookup yields CDR1 ENHRY and CDR2 SYGVKD. V dropped 3 bases and J dropped 5 bases, with 16 bases sitting between them. This CDR3 is 15 amino acids long. In DNA, the CDR3 is TGTGCCATCAGTGATAGCGGAGGGCCGACTTATGGCTACACCTTC. This encodes CAISDSGGPTYGYTF.

The chain carries TRBV27 and TRBJ2-2; D might be TRBD2 (6 bases). Between the trimmed V and J ends, which lost 6 bases and 0 bases, there was a span of 8 bases. This CDR3 has 14 amino acids. The V gene's germline CDR1 is MNHEY and CDR2 SMNVEV (reference sequence). The chain's CDR3 is CASSRGTNTGELFF. The CDR3 coding sequence is TGTGCCAGCAGCCGGGGGACGAACACCGGGGAGCTGTTTTTT.

The V gene is TRBV4-3, the J gene TRBJ2-7; D uncertain. Deletions cut 3 bases from V and 7 bases from J, with 10 bases between. CDR3 length equals 12 residues. Looked up from germline, CDR1 is LGHNA and CDR2 is YSLEER. As DNA, the CDR3 is TGCGCCAGCAGCCAGCCCGGTCGAGAGCAGTACTTC. It yields the protein CASSQPGREQYF.

This chain links TRBV6-1 with TRBJ2-2, with 8 bases aligning to TRBD1. This CDR3 region has 12 residues. Trimming at V came to 8 bases and at J to 5 bases, leaving 1 base not matched to a gene. Per the germline V gene, CDR1 is MNHNS and CDR2 is SASEGT. In nucleotides, the CDR3 is TGTGCCAGCCAGGGGGCAACCGGGGAGCTGTTTTTT. It yields the protein CASQGATGELFF.

The chain has TRBV6-5 and TRBJ2-7, with D perhaps matching TRBD1 (5 bases). Per germline, CDR1 MNHEY and CDR2 SVGAGI. This CDR3 region has 14 residues. V was clipped by 1 base and J by 0 bases, with 7 bases between them. In DNA, the CDR3 is TGTGCCAGCAGTTACTGGGGCTCCTCCTACGAGCAGTACTTC. It translates to CASSYWGSSYEQYF.

This chain links TRBV11-2 with TRBJ1-3; 8 bases line up with TRBD1. The CDR3 is 15 residues long. After removal of 5 bases from V and 0 bases from J, the junction contained 3 bases not matched to a gene. The germline CDR1 and CDR2 sequences are SGHAT and FQNNGV. CDR3 region: CASSGQGTSGNTIYF. The CDR3 DNA follows: TGTGCCAGCAGCGGACAGGGAACCTCTGGAAACACCATATATTTT. The variable domain in full, with the rest retrieved from reference TRBV11-2 and TRBJ1-3, is EAGVAQSPRYKIIEKRQSVAFWCNPISGHATLYWYQQILGQGPKLLIQFQNNGVVDDSQLPKDRFSAERLKGVDSTLKIQPAKLEDSAVYLCASSGQGTSGNTIYFGEGSWLTVV.

The CDR3 DNA sequence: TGTGCCAGCCGACTTACAACTAATGAAAAACTGTTTTTT. It yields the protein CASRLTTNEKLFF. This sequence joins TRBV6-1 and TRBJ1-4; D call uncertain. V lost 8 bases and J lost 0, with 7 bases in between. The length of the CDR3 is 13 residues. Looked up from germline, CDR1 is MNHNS and CDR2 is SASEGT.

The V gene is TRBV28, the J gene TRBJ2-1, with TRBD1 matching over 10 bases. V was pared by 6 bases and J by 9 bases, with 11 bases of the junction left unmatched. From germline, CDR1 is MDHEN and CDR2 SYDVKM. This CDR3 region has 15 residues. CDR3 protein: CASSQPGQGEIEQFF. In nucleotides, the CDR3 is TGTGCCAGCAGCCAACCCGGACAGGGGGAAATTGAGCAGTTCTTC.

To note about this clone: The final CDR3 position lacks the conserved phenylalanine or tryptophan, pointing to a likely read error. The chain carries TRBV5-1 and TRBJ2-4; 7 nucleotides match TRBD1. CDR3 length: 15 amino acids. With V trimmed by 3 bases and J by 6 bases, 9 bases remained unmatched. Germline-derived CDR1 and CDR2 are SGHRS and YFSETQ. CDR3 nucleotide sequence: TGCGCCAGCAGCTCCTGGACAGGATTTGGAAACATTCAGTACCTC. This codes for CASSSWTGFGNIQYL.

The genes are TRBV5-4 and TRBJ2-5; 8 bases are shared with TRBD1. The germline gives CDR1 SGHNT, CDR2 YYREEE (reference sequence). J gave up 3 bases and V 4 bases, and 2 bases lay outside the gene matches. CDR3 length: 13 amino acids. The CDR3 here is CASSPGQEETQYF. The CDR3 DNA reads as TGTGCCAGCAGCCCGGGACAGGAAGAGACCCAGTACTTC.

CDR3 sequence reads: CASSLVGSGSYNEQFF. The CDR3 DNA is TGTGCCAGCAGCTTAGTCGGGAGCGGCTCCTACAATGAGCAGTTCTTC. The chain carries TRBV7-2 and TRBJ2-1, with D perhaps TRBD2 (6 bases). Trimming cost V 1 base and J 0 bases, with 10 bases left between them. The CDR3 is 16 residues long. Looked up from germline, CDR1 is SGHTA and CDR2 is FQGNSA.

V is TRBV27 and J is TRBJ1-1; the match to TRBD1 covers 7 bases. Germline V gene lookup returns CDR1 MNHEY and CDR2 SMNVEV (reference sequence). J was trimmed by 4 bases and V by 6 bases; bases with no gene match: 8. The CDR3 contains 14 residues. CDR3: CASRLQGQSTEAFF. CDR3 DNA: TGTGCCAGCAGGTTACAGGGACAGAGCACTGAAGCTTTCTTT.

The chain recombines TRBV28 with TRBJ1-6; TRBD1 aligns across 8 bases. Germline CDR1 and CDR2: MDHEN and SYDVKM. The CDR3 sequence is 16 residues long. V lost 3 bases, J lost 6 bases, and 7 bases stayed unmatched. CDR3 sequence reads: CASSFPPTGANSPLHF. Written as DNA, the CDR3 is TGTGCCAGCAGTTTCCCGCCGACAGGGGCTAATTCACCCCTCCACTTT.

CDR3 in DNA: TGTGCCATCAGTGAGTACAGGGCGGACACAGATACGCAGTATTTT. Residues: CAISEYRADTDTQYF. The chain joins TRBV10-3 to TRBJ2-3; D might be TRBD1 (6 bases). CDR3 length: 15 residues. V lost 1 base and J 2 bases, leaving 10 bases between the germline ends. Germline V lookup: CDR1 ENHRY, CDR2 SYGVKD.

This chain links TRBV29-1 with TRBJ1-2; D might be TRBD1 (6 bases). The germline V and J ends were trimmed by 3 bases and 2 bases, with 19 bases remaining between them. CDR1 SQVTM and CDR2 ANQGSEA come from the germline V gene. The CDR3 contains 16 residues. The CDR3 bases are TGCAGCGTTGAGATTCCAGGGGAGAATAAGAACTATGGCTACACCTTC. Its protein product is CSVEIPGENKNYGYTF. The variable domain in full, completed from reference TRBV29-1 and TRBJ1-2, reads SAVISQKPSRDICQRGTSLTIQCQVDSQVTMMFWYRQQPGQSLTLIATANQGSEATYESGFVIDKFPISRPNLTFSTLTVSNMSPEDSSIYLCSVEIPGENKNYGYTFGSGTRLTVV.

This chain links TRBV11-2 with TRBJ1-4; D is possibly TRBD1 (6 bases). CDR3 length equals 14 residues. Germline CDR1 is SGHAT and CDR2 is FQNNGV. V shed 7 bases and J shed 3 bases, with 12 bases lying between them. DNA for the CDR3: TGTGCCAGCAAGAGGGGGTCGGCTAATGAAAAACTGTTTTTT. Amino acids: CASKRGSANEKLFF.

J is TRBJ1-4 and V is TRBV19; 8 positions match TRBD1. Germline values: CDR1 LNHDA, CDR2 SQIVND (reference sequence). CDR3 length equals 15 residues. With 3 bases clipped from V and 7 bases from J, the junction kept 7 bases outside the gene matches. The CDR3 loop is CASSMSGTGREKLFF. The CDR3 DNA follows: TGTGCCAGTAGTATGTCCGGGACAGGCCGTGAAAAACTGTTTTTT.

V usage is TRBV27 and J usage is TRBJ2-7; 8 bases agree with TRBD2. The CDR3 covers 14 residues. V lost 9 bases to trimming and J lost 3 bases; unmatched junction nucleotides: 10. Germline V CDR1 and CDR2: MNHEY, SMNVEV (reference sequence). The CDR3 nucleotides are TGTGCCAGTAGGTCCGGGGGGGACTACTACGAGCAGTACTTC. This translates into CASRSGGDYYEQYF.

The chain uses TRBV5-1 and TRBJ2-5, with D uncertain. V lost 1 base to trimming and J lost 1 base, with 5 bases between them. Germline CDR1 reads SGHRS; CDR2 reads YFSETQ. The CDR3 runs 13 residues. The CDR3 DNA is TGCGCCAGCAGCTTGACTCTCCAAGAGACCCAGTACTTC. It specifies CASSLTLQETQYF.

The V call is TRBV7-9, the J call TRBJ1-2; 9 nucleotides match TRBD1. Per the germline V gene, CDR1 is SEHNR and CDR2 is FQNEAQ (reference sequence). V shed 4 bases and J 5 bases; nucleotides not matched to a gene: 14. This CDR3 is 17 amino acids long. CDR3 in amino acids: CASSSPTGTGLEYGYTF. In DNA, the CDR3 is TGTGCCAGCAGCTCACCAACCGGGACAGGGTTAGAGTATGGCTACACCTTC.

The V gene is TRBV6-6, the J gene TRBJ1-2, with D possibly being TRBD1 (5 bases). Germline V gives CDR1 MNHNY, CDR2 SVGAGI (reference sequence). Trimming took off 8 bases at V and 2 bases at J, with 18 bases between the two ends. This CDR3 contains 15 residues. This CDR3 reads CASQTGAARNYGYTF. In nucleotides, the CDR3 is TGTGCCAGCCAAACTGGGGCAGCGAGGAACTATGGCTACACCTTC.

The rearrangement joins TRBV6-1 to TRBJ2-7; D not resolved. Germline V CDR1 and CDR2: MNHNS, SASEGT. V was cut by 10 bases and J by 3 bases, with 22 bases left in between. This CDR3 region has 15 residues. The CDR3, as DNA: TGTGCCACTGATATGGCCGCAGGTCAAGACTACGAGCAGTACTTC. Protein: CATDMAAGQDYEQYF.